Below, 26 T cell receptor beta chains from the same sample are listed, as sequenced in a study of cytomegalovirus exposure and HLA in healthy donors. PCR amplification relied on 60 Vbeta primers (plus 13 Jbeta primers). Assay used: immunoSEQ multiplex PCR; TCRdb lists only in-frame clones, some missing. The sample lists fewer than 200,000 clones, 65% to 80% occurring once. The specimen was PBMCs. Receptors were obtained from a female donor in good health and CMV-seronegative.

This clone was counted a single time. CDR3: CASSLVADTTNEKLFF. In nucleotides, the CDR3 is TGCGCCAGCAGCTTGGTTGCAGACACAACTAATGAAAAACTGTTTTTT. This rearrangement joins TRBV5-1 to TRBJ1-4; D is ambiguous. There are 16 residues in the CDR3. Trimming removed 0 bases at V and 0 bases at J, with 9 bases between. Germline CDR1 and CDR2: SGHRS and YFSETQ.

The chain employs TRBV10-3 and TRBJ1-4, with D unresolved. CDR3 length equals 13 residues. The V end lost 4 bases, the J end lost 10 bases, and 13 bases lay between the germline ends. Germline CDR1 ENHRY, CDR2 SYGVKD. The CDR3 loop reads CAISGRGFGKLFF. Written as DNA, the CDR3 is TGTGCCATCAGTGGGAGAGGTTTTGGAAAACTGTTTTTT.

The chain links TRBV5-1 to TRBJ1-5; 7 bases are shared with TRBD1. CDR1 SGHRS and CDR2 YFSETQ come from the germline V gene. With V trimmed by 5 bases and J by 4 bases, 3 bases remained unmatched. The CDR3 is 13 amino acids. The CDR3 loop reads CASSEGANQPQHF. Here the CDR3 DNA reads TGCGCCAGCAGTGAGGGGGCGAATCAGCCCCAGCATTTT.

V usage is TRBV7-2 and J usage is TRBJ1-6, with D hard to call. V was clipped by 2 bases and J by 0 bases, with 11 bases between them. The V gene's germline CDR1 is SGHTA and CDR2 FQGNSA. CDR3 length: 17 residues. In nucleotides, the CDR3 is TGTGCCAGCAGCTTACGGTGGGAGAGCTCCTATAATTCACCCCTCCACTTT. It codes for CASSLRWESSYNSPLHF. The full variable domain, with the rest looked up from reference TRBV7-2 and TRBJ1-6, is GAGVSQSPSNKVTEKGKDVELRCDPISGHTALYWYRQSLGQGLEFLIYFQGNSAPDKSGLPSDRFSAERTGGSVSTLTIQRTQQEDSAVYLCASSLRWESSYNSPLHFGNGTRLTVT.

This chain links TRBV4-2 with TRBJ2-3, with TRBD2 identical over 7 bases. The CDR3 has 15 residues. Germline V gene data show CDR1 as LGHNA and CDR2 as YNFKEQ. The ends lost 4 bases at V and 2 bases at J; junction bases unmatched: 6. The CDR3 reads CASSRLAEVTDTQYF. The DNA for the CDR3 is TGTGCCAGCAGCCGCCTAGCGGAGGTCACAGATACGCAGTATTTT.

This chain uses TRBV5-4 with TRBJ2-3; D unclear. This CDR3 spans 13 amino acids. V lost 5 bases and J lost 4, with 11 bases in between. Germline-derived CDR1 and CDR2 are SGHNT and YYREEE (reference sequence). CDR3 nucleotide sequence: TGTGCCAGCAGACGCGATGAAGCAGATACGCAGTATTTT. Its protein product is CASRRDEADTQYF.

The chain joins TRBV5-1 to TRBJ1-1, with D unresolved. V gave up 7 bases and J gave up 1 base, with 11 bases separating them. Germline CDR1 reads SGHRS; CDR2 reads YFSETQ. CDR3 length: 13 amino acids. DNA of the CDR3: TGCGCCAGCTGCCGGGATGGGAACACTGAAGCTTTCTTT. Its translation: CASCRDGNTEAFF.

The chain joins TRBV30 to TRBJ2-5, with TRBD1 matching 12 bases. The germline V gene has CDR1 GTSNPN and CDR2 SVGIG (reference sequence). Trimming at V came to 3 bases and at J to 4 bases, leaving 3 bases not matched to a gene. CDR3 length: 14 amino acids. This chain's CDR3 is CAWSGTGGAETQYF. The CDR3 coding sequence is TGTGCCTGGAGCGGGACAGGGGGCGCAGAGACCCAGTACTTC.

Concerning this clone: In this CDR3 the conserved last residue, phenylalanine or tryptophan, is missing, so a read error is likely. The limits of the CDR3 on the DNA are not certain, so only TCRdb's listed CDR3 is given. This sequence joins TRBV10-1 and TRBJ1-1; the listed D gene, TRBD1, was not tested against the DNA. The CDR3 region is 11 residues in length, termini included. CDR1 and CDR2 from the germline V gene are WNHNN and SYGVQD (reference sequence). The CDR3 loop reads CASSARPGHLV.

This sequence joins TRBV25-1 and TRBJ2-5; TRBD1 agrees at 9 bases. This CDR3 region has 16 residues. Trimming took 5 bases from V and 5 from J; bases not matched to a gene: 12. Germline values: CDR1 MGHDK, CDR2 SYGVNS. The CDR3 DNA reads TGTGCCAGCAGTTGGATGAAGGGACAGGGATCTGAGACCCAGTACTTC. This encodes CASSWMKGQGSETQYF.

The chain employs TRBV6-1 and TRBJ1-2; a weak D match, TRBD1 (6 bases). In germline, CDR1 is MNHNS, CDR2 SASEGT. V gave up 6 bases and J gave up 3 bases, with 11 bases separating them. The CDR3 has 13 residues. CDR3 loop: CASSLQGDYGYTF. DNA for the CDR3: TGTGCCAGCAGCTTACAGGGCGACTATGGCTACACCTTC.

The rearrangement joins TRBV5-5 to TRBJ2-7; D might be TRBD1 (6 bases). The germline V gene has CDR1 SGHKS and CDR2 YYEKEE (reference sequence). V was trimmed by 5 bases and J by 0 bases, leaving 12 bases between them. The CDR3 extends over 14 amino acids. The CDR3 region has the DNA TGTGCCAGCAGACCCGACAGGAGCTCCTACGAGCAGTACTTC. Its protein product is CASRPDRSSYEQYF.

This rearrangement joins TRBV11-3 to TRBJ2-7; D unresolved. CDR3 length equals 13 residues. Germline CDR1 and CDR2: SGHNT and YENEEA. The germline V and J ends were trimmed by 1 base and 2 bases, with 6 bases remaining between them. The CDR3 sequence: CASSLGTAYEQYF. CDR3 in DNA: TGTGCCAGCAGCTTAGGTACAGCCTACGAGCAGTACTTC.

This clone was observed a handful of times. V gene TRBV9 combines with J gene TRBJ2-1, with 9 bases matching TRBD2. The germline gives CDR1 SGDLS, CDR2 YYNGEE. The CDR3 contains 15 residues. Trimming cost V 4 bases and J 7 bases; bases outside gene matches: 9. The CDR3 nucleotides read TGTGCCAGCAGCCCCCGGGTAGCGGGGGAGAATGAGCAGTTCTTC. Amino acid sequence: CASSPRVAGENEQFF.

The gene calls are TRBV11-2 and TRBJ2-7, with 8 bases lining up with TRBD1. The CDR3 runs 16 residues. Germline CDR1 is SGHAT and CDR2 is FQNNGV. The ends lost 5 bases at V and 0 bases at J; junction bases unmatched: 9. CDR3 bases: TGTGCCAGCAGCCCCGGACAGGGAATTTTCTCCTACGAGCAGTACTTC. Its translation: CASSPGQGIFSYEQYF.

The V call is TRBV19, the J call TRBJ1-6; unclear D gene. Deletions cut 6 bases from V and 10 bases from J, with 19 bases between. Per germline, CDR1 LNHDA and CDR2 SQIVND (reference sequence). The CDR3 spans 15 residues. CDR3 bases: TGTGCCAGTAGCTCCATGGGAGTAGAAGTCTCACCCCTCCACTTT. Amino acid sequence: CASSSMGVEVSPLHF.

The CDR3 reads CASSHLAGSFPSSYNEQFF. DNA of the CDR3: TGCGCCAGCAGCCACTTAGCGGGCTCCTTCCCGAGCTCCTACAATGAGCAGTTCTTC. The rearrangement joins TRBV4-1 to TRBJ2-1, with 7 bases matching TRBD2. J was trimmed by 0 bases and V by 3 bases; bases with no gene match: 14. Germline CDR1 and CDR2: MGHRA and YSYEKL. The CDR3 extends over 19 amino acids.

The chain joins TRBV25-1 to TRBJ2-5; TRBD1 matches 8 bases. Germline assignment: CDR1 MGHDK and CDR2 SYGVNS. V dropped 1 base and J dropped 5; count of bases not matched to a gene: 6. The CDR3 is made up of 15 amino acids. The CDR3 nucleotides are TGTGCCAGCAGTGAATGGGCAGGGGGCTTTGAGACCCAGTACTTC. Its translation is CASSEWAGGFETQYF.

This sequence joins TRBV4-1 and TRBJ2-7; no definite D call. Trimming left V 2 bases short and J 6 bases short, with 8 bases between. Per germline, CDR1 MGHRA and CDR2 YSYEKL. CDR3 length: 12 amino acids. CDR3 loop: CASSQPESEQYF. CDR3 DNA: TGCGCCAGCAGCCAACCGGAGAGCGAGCAGTACTTC.

V is TRBV10-1 and J is TRBJ2-3; 10 bases fit TRBD2. The CDR3 length is 15 residues. Germline V gene data show CDR1 as WNHNN and CDR2 as SYGVQD (reference sequence). V shed 4 bases and J 7 bases; nucleotides not matched to a gene: 8. CDR3 nucleotide sequence: TGCGCCAGCAGTGTAAGCGGGGGGGCTTACCATACGCAGTATTTT. It yields the protein CASSVSGGAYHTQYF.

This clone was counted a single time. The rearrangement joins TRBV7-9 to TRBJ1-2; the match to TRBD1 covers 7 bases. The CDR3 spans 16 residues. Germline-derived CDR1 and CDR2 are SEHNR and FQNEAQ (reference sequence). V was pared by 7 bases and J by 4 bases, with 15 bases of the junction left unmatched. The CDR3 DNA reads as TGTGCCAGCACCCCCGGGGGTACAGGGGATATCTATGGCTACACCTTC. Translating gives CASTPGGTGDIYGYTF. Full variable domain (remainder filled in from reference TRBV7-9 and TRBJ1-2): DTGVSQNPRHKITKRGQNVTFRCDPISEHNRLYWYRQTLGQGPEFLTYFQNEAQLEKSRLLSDRFSAERPKGSFSTLEIQRTEQGDSAMYLCASTPGGTGDIYGYTFGSGTRLTVV.

The rearrangement joins TRBV6-6 to TRBJ2-7, with TRBD2 matching over 7 bases. The junction had 4 bases not matched to a gene; V was cut back by 7 bases and J by 1 base. The V gene's germline CDR1 is MNHNY and CDR2 SVGAGI (reference sequence). CDR3 length: 13 residues. The CDR3 region has the DNA TGTGCCAGCAAAGGCGGGGGATCCTACGAGCAGTACTTC. This encodes CASKGGGSYEQYF.

The chain couples TRBV6-5 to TRBJ1-1; D is unresolved. Per germline, CDR1 MNHEY and CDR2 SVGAGI. This CDR3 has 12 residues. V was pared by 5 bases and J by 6 bases, with 10 bases between. CDR3 DNA sequence: TGTGCCAGCAGTGAAGCCCCGGCTGAAGCTTTCTTT. It is translated as CASSEAPAEAFF.

The genes are TRBV30 and TRBJ2-7; 12 bases match TRBD2. Germline V gene sequence: CDR1 GTSNPN, CDR2 SVGIG (reference sequence). This CDR3 is 14 amino acids long. V shed 1 base and J 6 bases; nucleotides not matched to a gene: 4. The CDR3 is CAWSGLAGVSEQYF. In DNA, the CDR3 is TGTGCCTGGAGTGGACTAGCGGGAGTCTCCGAGCAGTACTTC.

The chain uses TRBV11-2 and TRBJ1-2, with D tentatively TRBD1 (5 bases). In germline, CDR1 is SGHAT, CDR2 FQNNGV. V dropped 3 bases and J dropped 1 base, with 6 bases sitting between them. The CDR3 extends over 13 amino acids. This CDR3 reads CASSFGGNYGYTF. DNA for the CDR3: TGTGCCAGCAGCTTCGGGGGTAACTATGGCTACACCTTC.

This clone was detected only once. V is TRBV27 and J is TRBJ2-2; a weak D match, TRBD2 (5 bases). This CDR3 is built from 15 residues. Trimming removed 4 bases from V and 2 bases from J, with 11 bases in between. Germline V gene lookup returns CDR1 MNHEY and CDR2 SMNVEV (reference sequence). CDR3 sequence reads: CASSSPAVNTGELFF. The CDR3 region has the DNA TGTGCCAGCAGTTCCCCAGCGGTAAACACCGGGGAGCTGTTTTTT.